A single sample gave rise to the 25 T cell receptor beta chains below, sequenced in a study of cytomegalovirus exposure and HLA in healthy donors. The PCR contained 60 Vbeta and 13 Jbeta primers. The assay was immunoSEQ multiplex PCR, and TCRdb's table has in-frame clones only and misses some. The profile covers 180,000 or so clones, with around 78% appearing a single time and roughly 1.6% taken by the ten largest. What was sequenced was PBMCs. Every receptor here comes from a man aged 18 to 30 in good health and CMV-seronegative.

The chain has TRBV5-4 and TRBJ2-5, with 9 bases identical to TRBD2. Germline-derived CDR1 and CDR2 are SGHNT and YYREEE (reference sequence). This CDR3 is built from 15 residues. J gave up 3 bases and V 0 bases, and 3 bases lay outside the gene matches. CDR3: CASSLGLAGKETQYF. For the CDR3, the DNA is TGTGCCAGCAGCTTGGGGCTAGCGGGAAAAGAGACCCAGTACTTC.

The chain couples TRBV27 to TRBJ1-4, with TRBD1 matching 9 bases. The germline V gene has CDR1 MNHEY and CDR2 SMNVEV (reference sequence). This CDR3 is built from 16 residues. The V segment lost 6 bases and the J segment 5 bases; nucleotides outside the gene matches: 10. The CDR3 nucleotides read TGTGCCAGCAGGTACAGTTTAGGGACAGGGAATGAAAAACTGTTTTTT. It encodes CASRYSLGTGNEKLFF.

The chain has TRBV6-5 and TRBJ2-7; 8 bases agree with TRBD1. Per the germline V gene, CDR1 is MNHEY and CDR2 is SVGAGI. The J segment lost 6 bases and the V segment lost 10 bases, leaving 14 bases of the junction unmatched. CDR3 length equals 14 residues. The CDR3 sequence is CAIQDRAHGGEQYF. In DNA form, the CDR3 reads TGTGCCATCCAGGACAGGGCGCACGGAGGCGAGCAGTACTTC.

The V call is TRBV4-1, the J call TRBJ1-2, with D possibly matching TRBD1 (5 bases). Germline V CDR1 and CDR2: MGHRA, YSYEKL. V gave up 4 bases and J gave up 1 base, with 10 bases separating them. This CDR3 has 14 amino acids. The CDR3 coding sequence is TGCGCCAGCAGCCCTCCGGGGGTTAACTATGGCTACACCTTC. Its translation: CASSPPGVNYGYTF.

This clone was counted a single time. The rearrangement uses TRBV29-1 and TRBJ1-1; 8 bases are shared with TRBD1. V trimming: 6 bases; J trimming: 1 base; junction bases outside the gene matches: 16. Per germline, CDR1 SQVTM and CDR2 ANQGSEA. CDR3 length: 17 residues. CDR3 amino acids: CSVAGTGDHQPNTEAFF. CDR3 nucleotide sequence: TGCAGCGTGGCAGGGACAGGAGATCATCAACCGAACACTGAAGCTTTCTTT.

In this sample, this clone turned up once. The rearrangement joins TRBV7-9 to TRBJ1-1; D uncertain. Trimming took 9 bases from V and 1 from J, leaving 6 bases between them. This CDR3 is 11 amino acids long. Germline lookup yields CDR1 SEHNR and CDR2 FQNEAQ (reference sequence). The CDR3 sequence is CASQENTEAFF. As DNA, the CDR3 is TGTGCCAGTCAGGAGAACACTGAAGCTTTCTTT.

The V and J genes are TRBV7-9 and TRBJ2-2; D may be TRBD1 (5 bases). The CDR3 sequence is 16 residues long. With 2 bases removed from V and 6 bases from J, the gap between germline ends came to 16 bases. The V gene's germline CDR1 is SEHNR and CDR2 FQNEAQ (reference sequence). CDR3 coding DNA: TGTGCCAGCAGCTTACCACCCAGGGTCAACCCCGGGGAGCTGTTTTTT. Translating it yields CASSLPPRVNPGELFF.

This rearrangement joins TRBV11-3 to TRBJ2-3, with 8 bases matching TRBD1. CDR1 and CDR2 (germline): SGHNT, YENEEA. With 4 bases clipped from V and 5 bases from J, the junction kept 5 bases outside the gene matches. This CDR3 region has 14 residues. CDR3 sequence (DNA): TGTGCCAGCAGCTCCGGACAGGGCGGAGATACGCAGTATTTT. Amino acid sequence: CASSSGQGGDTQYF.

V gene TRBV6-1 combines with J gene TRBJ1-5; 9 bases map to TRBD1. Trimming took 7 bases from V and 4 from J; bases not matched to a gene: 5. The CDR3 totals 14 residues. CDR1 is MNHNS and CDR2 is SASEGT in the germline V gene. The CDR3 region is CASTPGQGNQPQHF. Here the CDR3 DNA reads TGTGCCAGCACCCCGGGACAGGGAAATCAGCCCCAGCATTTT.

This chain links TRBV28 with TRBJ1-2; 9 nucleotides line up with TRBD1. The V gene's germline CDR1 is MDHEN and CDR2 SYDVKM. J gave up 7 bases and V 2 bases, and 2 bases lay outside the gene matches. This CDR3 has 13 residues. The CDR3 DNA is TGTGCCAGCAGTTTAGGACAGGGGTTTGGCTACACCTTC. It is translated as CASSLGQGFGYTF.

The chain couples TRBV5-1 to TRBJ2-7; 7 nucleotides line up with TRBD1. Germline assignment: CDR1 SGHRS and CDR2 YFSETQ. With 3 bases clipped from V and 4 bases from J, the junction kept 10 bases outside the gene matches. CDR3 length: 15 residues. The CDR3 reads CASSSTTGAGYEQYF. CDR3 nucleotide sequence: TGCGCCAGCAGCTCTACCACAGGGGCTGGATACGAGCAGTACTTC.

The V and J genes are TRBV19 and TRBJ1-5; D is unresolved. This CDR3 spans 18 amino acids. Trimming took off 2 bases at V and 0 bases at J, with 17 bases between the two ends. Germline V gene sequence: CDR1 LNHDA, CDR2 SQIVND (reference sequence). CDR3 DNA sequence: TGTGCCAGTAGTATAACCTCCCGTACAGCTTATAGCAATCAGCCCCAGCATTTT. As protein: CASSITSRTAYSNQPQHF. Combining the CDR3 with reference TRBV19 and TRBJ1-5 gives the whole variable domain DGGITQSPKYLFRKEGQNVTLSCEQNLNHDAMYWYRQDPGQGLRLIYYSQIVNDFQKGDIAEGYSVSREKKESFPLTVTSAQKNPTAFYLCASSITSRTAYSNQPQHFGDGTRLSIL.

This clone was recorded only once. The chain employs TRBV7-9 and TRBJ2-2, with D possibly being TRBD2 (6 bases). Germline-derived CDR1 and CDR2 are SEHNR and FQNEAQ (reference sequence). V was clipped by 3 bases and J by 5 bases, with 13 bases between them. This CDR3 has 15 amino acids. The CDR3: CASSFGGRKTGELFF. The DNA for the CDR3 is TGTGCCAGCAGCTTTGGAGGGAGAAAAACCGGGGAGCTGTTTTTT.

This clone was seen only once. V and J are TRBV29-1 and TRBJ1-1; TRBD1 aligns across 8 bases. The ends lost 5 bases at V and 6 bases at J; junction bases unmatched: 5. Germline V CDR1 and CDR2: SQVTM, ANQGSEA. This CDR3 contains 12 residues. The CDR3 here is CSVKDRAAEAFF. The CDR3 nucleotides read TGCAGCGTTAAGGACAGGGCCGCTGAAGCTTTCTTT.

This CDR3 reads CASSSWRTSGESSYNEQFF. The CDR3 coding sequence is TGTGCCAGCAGTTCTTGGAGGACTAGCGGGGAGAGCTCCTACAATGAGCAGTTCTTC. The chain couples TRBV5-8 to TRBJ2-1; 12 bases match TRBD2. After removal of 5 bases from V and 0 bases from J, the junction contained 12 bases not matched to a gene. There are 19 residues in the CDR3. Germline loops: CDR1 SGHTS, CDR2 YDEGEE.

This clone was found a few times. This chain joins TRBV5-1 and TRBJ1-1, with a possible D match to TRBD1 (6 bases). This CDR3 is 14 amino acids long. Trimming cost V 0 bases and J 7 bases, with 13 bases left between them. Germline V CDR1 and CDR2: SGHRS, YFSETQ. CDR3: CASSLEGERGEAFF. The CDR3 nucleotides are TGCGCCAGCAGCTTGGAGGGGGAGAGGGGTGAAGCTTTCTTT.

The CDR3 bases are TGTGCCAGTAGTCTTACGGACAGGGGGAACTACGAGCAGTACTTC. Encoded protein: CASSLTDRGNYEQYF. The V and J genes are TRBV19 and TRBJ2-7; 10 nucleotides agree with TRBD1. V lost 5 bases and J lost 3; bases outside the gene matches: 7. This CDR3 has 15 residues. Germline loops: CDR1 LNHDA, CDR2 SQIVND (reference sequence).

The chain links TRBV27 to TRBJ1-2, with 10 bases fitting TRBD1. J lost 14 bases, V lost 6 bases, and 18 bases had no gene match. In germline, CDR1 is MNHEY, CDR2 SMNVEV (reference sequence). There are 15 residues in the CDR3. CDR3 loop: CASREGGWDRGRWTF. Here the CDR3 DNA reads TGTGCCAGCAGAGAAGGGGGGTGGGACAGGGGTCGTTGGACCTTC.

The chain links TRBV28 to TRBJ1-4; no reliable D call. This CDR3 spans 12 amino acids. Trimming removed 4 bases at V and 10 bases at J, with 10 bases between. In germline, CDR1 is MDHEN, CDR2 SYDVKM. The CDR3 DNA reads TGTGCCAGCAGTTCGGCAGGTGGAAAACTGTTTTTT. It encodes CASSSAGGKLFF.

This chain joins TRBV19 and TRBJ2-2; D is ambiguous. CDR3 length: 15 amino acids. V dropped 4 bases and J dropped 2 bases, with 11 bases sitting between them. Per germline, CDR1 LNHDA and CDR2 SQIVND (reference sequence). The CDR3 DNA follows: TGTGCCAGTAGTAACCGACTTGCCAACACCGGGGAGCTGTTTTTT. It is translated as CASSNRLANTGELFF.

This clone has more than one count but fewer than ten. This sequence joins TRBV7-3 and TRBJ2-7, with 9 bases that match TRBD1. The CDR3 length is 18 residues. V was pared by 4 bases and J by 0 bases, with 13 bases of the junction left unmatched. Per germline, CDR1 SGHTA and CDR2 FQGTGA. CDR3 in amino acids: CASSSQKLPGQGSYEQYF. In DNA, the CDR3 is TGTGCCAGCAGCTCCCAGAAGCTACCGGGACAGGGCTCCTACGAGCAGTACTTC.

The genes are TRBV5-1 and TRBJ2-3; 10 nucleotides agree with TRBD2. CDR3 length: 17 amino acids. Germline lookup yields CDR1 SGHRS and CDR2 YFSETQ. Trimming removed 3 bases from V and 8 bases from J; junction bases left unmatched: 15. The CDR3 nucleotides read TGCGCCAGCAGCTCGAGAACTAGCGGGGCCGTGTTCGGTACGCAGTATTTT. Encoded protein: CASSSRTSGAVFGTQYF.

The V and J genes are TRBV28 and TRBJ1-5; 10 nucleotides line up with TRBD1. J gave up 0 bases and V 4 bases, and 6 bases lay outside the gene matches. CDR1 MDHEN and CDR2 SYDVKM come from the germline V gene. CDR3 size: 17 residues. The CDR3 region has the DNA TGTGCCAGCAGTTCGGGACAGGGGTTACCTAGCAATCAGCCCCAGCATTTT. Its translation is CASSSGQGLPSNQPQHF.

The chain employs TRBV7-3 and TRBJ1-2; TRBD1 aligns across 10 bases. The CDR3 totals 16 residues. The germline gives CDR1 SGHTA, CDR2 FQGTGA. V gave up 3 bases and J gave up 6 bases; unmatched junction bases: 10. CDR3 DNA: TGTGCCAGCAGCTTGGGGACAGGGGTAAATTTGGATGGCTACACCTTC. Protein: CASSLGTGVNLDGYTF.

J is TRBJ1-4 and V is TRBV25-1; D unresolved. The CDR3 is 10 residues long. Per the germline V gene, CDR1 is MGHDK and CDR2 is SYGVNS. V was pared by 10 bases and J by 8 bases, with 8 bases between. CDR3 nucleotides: TGTGCCACCAGGAGGGAAAAACTGTTTTTT. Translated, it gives CATRREKLFF.